The 26 T cell receptor beta chains listed next were all sequenced from one sample in a study of blood T cell repertoires in COVID-19. The data were produced by immunoSEQ multiplex PCR, yet TCRdb's version contains in-frame clones alone and is incomplete. The sample includes about 400,000 clones, around nine tenths of them seen just once. Sequenced material: peripheral blood. The receptors were sampled from a human donor in a cohort sampled during active COVID-19.

CDR3: CASSLDRRLTEAFF. CDR3 sequence (DNA): TGTGCCAGCAGCTTAGACAGGAGGTTGACTGAAGCTTTCTTT. The chain employs TRBV11-2 and TRBJ1-1; D is unclear. This CDR3 comprises 14 residues. Trimming cost V 0 bases and J 5 bases, with 10 bases left between them. In germline, CDR1 is SGHAT, CDR2 FQNNGV.

This clone was seen a few times. The V call is TRBV19, the J call TRBJ1-1; D ambiguous. The length of the CDR3 is 15 residues. V lost 4 bases and J lost 0, with 12 bases in between. The germline V gene encodes CDR1 LNHDA and CDR2 SQIVND (reference sequence). In DNA form, the CDR3 reads TGTGCCAGTAGTACCTCCTCTGGCATGAACACTGAAGCTTTCTTT. This codes for CASSTSSGMNTEAFF.

This clone was counted a few times. Here the CDR3 reads CASSEASGSPEQYF. The DNA for the CDR3 is TGTGCCAGCAGTGAGGCTAGCGGGAGTCCCGAGCAGTACTTC. The J gene is TRBJ2-7, the V gene TRBV2; 10 bases agree with TRBD2. The germline V gene encodes CDR1 SNHLY and CDR2 FYNNEI. The junction had 5 bases not matched to a gene; V was cut back by 3 bases and J by 6 bases. This CDR3 is built from 14 residues.

This CDR3 reads CASSLSRGTTEAFF. CDR3 nucleotides: TGTGCCAGCAGCCTGAGCCGGGGGACGACTGAAGCTTTCTTT. V gene TRBV7-8 combines with J gene TRBJ1-1; possibly TRBD1 for D (5 bases). The CDR3 covers 14 residues. V was cut by 5 bases and J by 5 bases, with 15 bases left in between. The germline V gene has CDR1 SGHVS and CDR2 FQNEAQ.

This clone was seen a single time. The chain couples TRBV3-1 (or the pseudogene TRBV3-2) to TRBJ1-1; 8 bases map to TRBD1. The CDR3 spans 14 residues. The V gene end was trimmed by 8 bases and the J gene end by 8 bases; junction bases not matched to a gene: 13. Germline CDR1 is LGHDT and CDR2 is YNNKEL (reference sequence). CDR3 bases: TGTGCCAGCGGATCAGGGGGCCCTAAGGCCGAAGCTTTCTTT. Encoded protein: CASGSGGPKAEAFF.

CDR3 sequence reads: CASSPRTSWDTEAFF. CDR3 DNA sequence: TGTGCCAGCAGTCCCAGGACTTCCTGGGACACTGAAGCTTTCTTT. V and J are TRBV6-5 and TRBJ1-1; D not certain. This CDR3 contains 15 residues. Trimming took off 5 bases at V and 3 bases at J, with 16 bases between the two ends. CDR1 and CDR2 from the germline V gene are MNHEY and SVGAGI.

V gene TRBV29-1 combines with J gene TRBJ2-2; the match to TRBD2 covers 7 bases. Per the germline V gene, CDR1 is SQVTM and CDR2 is ANQGSEA. This CDR3 is 15 amino acids long. CDR3 DNA: TGCAGGAGGGTTGGGACTACTGTCTTCACCGGGGAGCTGTTTTTT. Protein: CRRVGTTVFTGELFF.

The chain has TRBV7-9 and TRBJ2-1; weak D call: TRBD1 (5 bases). This CDR3 has 14 residues. Germline V gene data show CDR1 as SEHNR and CDR2 as FQNEAQ (reference sequence). The germline V and J ends were trimmed by 5 bases and 6 bases, with 14 bases remaining between them. The DNA of the CDR3 is TGTGCCAGCAGCCAGGGATTGCTCTTCAATGAGCAGTTCTTC. Translation: CASSQGLLFNEQFF.

The count of this clone is one. The genes are TRBV9 and TRBJ1-3, with no clear D. Trimming removed 3 bases from V and 0 bases from J, with 4 bases in between. Germline V CDR1 and CDR2: SGDLS, YYNGEE. CDR3 length equals 13 residues. Here the CDR3 reads CASSGDSGNTIYF. CDR3 nucleotides: TGTGCCAGCAGCGGAGACTCTGGAAACACCATATATTTT. Full variable domain (rest looked up from reference TRBV9 and TRBJ1-3): DSGVTQTPKHLITATGQRVTLRCSPRSGDLSVYWYQQSLDQGLQFLIQYYNGEERAKGNILERFSAQQFPDLHSELNLSSLELGDSALYFCASSGDSGNTIYFGEGSWLTVV.

The chain recombines TRBV5-1 with TRBJ2-5; 9 bases fit TRBD1. Germline V gene lookup returns CDR1 SGHRS and CDR2 YFSETQ. J gave up 7 bases and V 3 bases, and 10 bases lay outside the gene matches. This CDR3 contains 15 residues. CDR3 DNA sequence: TGCGCCAGCAGCTCCGACAGGGGGAATTTAGGGACCCAGTACTTC. Its translation: CASSSDRGNLGTQYF.

The rearrangement links TRBV10-2 to TRBJ2-7; 8 nucleotides line up with TRBD1. The CDR3 loop spans 15 amino acids. Germline CDR1 and CDR2: WSHSY and SAAADI. Unmatched junction bases numbered 12, after V lost 6 bases and J lost 5 bases. The CDR3 sequence is CASRNSRDRPHEQYF. CDR3 DNA sequence: TGCGCCAGCAGGAACTCCCGGGACAGGCCCCACGAGCAGTACTTC.

This clone has only a few counts. This rearrangement joins TRBV7-3 to TRBJ1-6, with a weak D call TRBD1 (6 bases). Trimming pared 7 bases from V and 2 bases from J, leaving 12 bases between. From germline, CDR1 is SGHTA and CDR2 FQGTGA. The CDR3 is 15 residues long. Here the CDR3 DNA reads TGTGCCAGCACGACAGGATTTACCTATAATTCACCCCTCCACTTT. Translating gives CASTTGFTYNSPLHF.

The chain couples TRBV9 to TRBJ2-5; 12 positions match TRBD2. Germline V gene lookup returns CDR1 SGDLS and CDR2 YYNGEE. The CDR3 loop spans 16 amino acids. Trimming at V came to 0 bases and at J to 5 bases, leaving 5 bases not matched to a gene. The CDR3 loop is CASSVGSSGRGETQYF. For the CDR3, the DNA is TGTGCCAGCAGCGTAGGATCTAGCGGGAGGGGGGAGACCCAGTACTTC.

The chain joins TRBV9 to TRBJ2-1, with TRBD2 matching 7 bases. Per germline, CDR1 SGDLS and CDR2 YYNGEE. CDR3 length: 16 amino acids. With V trimmed by 0 bases and J by 5 bases, 8 bases remained unmatched. CDR3 loop: CASSVVGSSGHNEQFF. The CDR3 DNA reads as TGTGCCAGCAGCGTAGTCGGGTCTAGCGGACACAATGAGCAGTTCTTC.

The chain employs TRBV19 and TRBJ2-7; the D gene is possibly TRBD2 (7 bases). V shed 3 bases and J shed 5 bases, with 14 bases lying between them. The CDR3 consists of 14 residues. Germline V gives CDR1 LNHDA, CDR2 SQIVND (reference sequence). The CDR3 DNA reads as TGTGCCAGTAGTATGGGGGGGGCCACCCACGAGCAGTACTTC. It is translated as CASSMGGATHEQYF.

This chain joins TRBV19 and TRBJ2-7; TRBD1 matches 7 bases. V shed 0 bases, J shed 6 bases, and the junction held 5 bases outside the gene matches. This CDR3 has 14 residues. Germline CDR1 reads LNHDA; CDR2 reads SQIVND (reference sequence). In DNA, the CDR3 is TGTGCCAGTAGTATAGATCGAACAGGGGTCGAGCAGTACTTC. Amino acids: CASSIDRTGVEQYF.

CDR3 coding DNA: TGTGCCAGCAGTTTATCTTCCGGGACTAGAATTTACGAGCAGTACTTC. It yields the protein CASSLSSGTRIYEQYF. The gene calls are TRBV27 and TRBJ2-7; 8 bases map to TRBD2. Trimming at V came to 0 bases and at J to 4 bases, leaving 8 bases not matched to a gene. The CDR3 covers 16 residues. Germline-derived CDR1 and CDR2 are MNHEY and SMNVEV (reference sequence).

The V gene is TRBV10-3, the J gene TRBJ1-2, with D hard to call. The CDR3 runs to 12 residues. CDR1 and CDR2 from the germline V gene are ENHRY and SYGVKD. Trimming removed 8 bases from V and 0 bases from J, with 7 bases in between. CDR3 in amino acids: CAIWGANYGYTF. CDR3 DNA: TGTGCCATCTGGGGAGCTAACTATGGCTACACCTTC.

The chain has TRBV18 and TRBJ1-1; no clear D gene. Trimming took off 9 bases at V and 0 bases at J, with 8 bases between the two ends. Germline assignment: CDR1 KGHSH and CDR2 LQKENI. CDR3 length equals 12 residues. The DNA of the CDR3 is TGTGCCAGTCGCGTCATGAACACTGAAGCTTTCTTT. Protein sequence: CASRVMNTEAFF. Full variable domain (rest looked up from reference TRBV18 and TRBJ1-1): NAGVMQNPRHLVRRRGQEARLRCSPMKGHSHVYWYRQLPEEGLKFMVYLQKENIIDESGMPKERFSAEFPKEGPSILRIQQVVRGDSAAYFCASRVMNTEAFFGQGTRLTVV.

The rearrangement links TRBV7-9 to TRBJ2-5; tentatively, D is TRBD2 (5 bases). The V end was cut by 1 base, the J end by 4 bases, with 13 bases between. The germline V gene encodes CDR1 SEHNR and CDR2 FQNEAQ (reference sequence). CDR3 size: 15 residues. CDR3 in DNA: TGTGCCAGCAGCTTAGGCTCAGGTCGGGGAGAGACCCAGTACTTC. Encoded protein: CASSLGSGRGETQYF.

This rearrangement joins TRBV19 to TRBJ2-5, with 9 bases aligning to TRBD2. Losses at the gene ends were 1 base for V and 2 bases for J; bases not matched to a gene: 5. Germline values: CDR1 LNHDA, CDR2 SQIVND (reference sequence). This CDR3 has 16 residues. For the CDR3, the DNA is TGTGCCAGTAGTATAGGTAGGCTAGCGGGGCAAGAGACCCAGTACTTC. Amino acids: CASSIGRLAGQETQYF. Drawing the rest from reference TRBV19 and TRBJ2-5, the complete variable domain is DGGITQSPKYLFRKEGQNVTLSCEQNLNHDAMYWYRQDPGQGLRLIYYSQIVNDFQKGDIAEGYSVSREKKESFPLTVTSAQKNPTAFYLCASSIGRLAGQETQYFGPGTRLLVL.

This sequence joins TRBV5-1 and TRBJ2-7; maybe TRBD1 (6 bases). The CDR3 extends over 15 amino acids. Germline loops: CDR1 SGHRS, CDR2 YFSETQ. Trimming removed 8 bases from V and 2 bases from J, with 20 bases in between. Written as DNA, the CDR3 is TGCGCCAGTTGGCCGGGACACACTGAGCCCTACGAGCAGTACTTC. Its translation is CASWPGHTEPYEQYF.

This clone has only a few counts. This chain joins TRBV7-3 and TRBJ1-1; possibly TRBD1 for D (6 bases). CDR1 and CDR2 from the germline V gene are SGHTA and FQGTGA. V was cut by 3 bases and J by 7 bases, with 12 bases left in between. The length of the CDR3 is 13 residues. This chain's CDR3 is CASSFSGQNEAFF. CDR3 coding DNA: TGTGCCAGCAGCTTCTCCGGACAGAATGAAGCTTTCTTT.

The rearrangement links TRBV2 to TRBJ1-4; D gene unclear. Germline CDR1 reads SNHLY; CDR2 reads FYNNEI. Trimming stripped 3 bases from V and 3 bases from J, with 8 bases between. The CDR3 is 14 amino acids. The CDR3 region is CASSDWRANEKLFF. CDR3 nucleotides: TGTGCCAGCAGTGACTGGAGGGCTAATGAAAAACTGTTTTTT.

CDR3 in amino acids: CASSPSVGSYNEQFF. CDR3 bases: TGCGCCAGCAGCCCGAGCGTCGGCTCCTACAATGAGCAGTTCTTC. The gene calls are TRBV4-1 and TRBJ2-1; D is uncertain. The CDR3 extends over 15 amino acids. From germline, CDR1 is MGHRA and CDR2 YSYEKL. The V gene lost 4 bases and the J gene lost 0 bases, with 10 bases spanning the gap.

The chain employs TRBV3-1 (or the pseudogene TRBV3-2) and TRBJ1-6, with 7 bases matching TRBD1. The J segment lost 7 bases and the V segment lost 1 base, leaving 7 bases of the junction unmatched. The CDR3 runs 16 residues. Germline V gives CDR1 LGHDT, CDR2 YNNKEL (reference sequence). The CDR3 sequence is CASSQGGTENNSPLHF. The CDR3 coding sequence is TGTGCCAGCAGCCAAGGGGGGACAGAAAACAATTCACCCCTCCACTTT.